This TCR beta chain came from a study of a mutant IDH1 vaccine in newly diagnosed glioma. This CDR3 contains 14 residues. V shed 5 bases and J shed 4 bases, with 12 bases lying between them. Germline V gives CDR1 MNHEY, CDR2 SMNVEV (reference sequence). In the case of this clone: What it recognizes is unknown.

The time point was: week 5, during vaccination. Vaccinated patients received 300 ug of mutant IDH1 20-mer peptide per dose, with topical imiquimod. Method: immunoSEQ multiplex PCR; TCRdb's copy keeps in-frame clones and lacks some. Among 50,000 or so clones listed, roughly four fifths were seen once. This receptor was taken from a woman between 45 and 60 years old with glioma. Specimen: PBMCs, collected from a glioma patient whose treatment included an IDH1 peptide vaccine. The chain joins TRBV27 to TRBJ2-1; tentatively, D is TRBD2 (6 bases). CDR3 sequence: CASSLPGGYNEQFF. The CDR3 nucleotides read TGTGCCAGCAGTCTACCTGGGGGGTACAATGAGCAGTTCTTC.